This entry features one T cell receptor (beta chain) sequence. Its antigen is unidentified. The entry originates in a study of T cell repertoires in cytomegalovirus infection. Overall study context: The public TCR beta signatures pointed to both CMV infection and matching HLA type. Notes on the study in general: People with CMV and the relevant HLA were identified by cumulative public TCR beta family frequency. Across the ex vivo response, the dominant clonotypes were HLA-C-restricted CMV-specific TCR beta clonotypes.

With V trimmed by 5 bases and J by 7 bases, 9 bases remained unmatched. Germline CDR1 and CDR2: MNHNS and SASEGT. The length of the CDR3 is 14 residues. One entry per CDR3 protein, called by TCRdb with MiXCR from the reads. The sample lists about 770,000 distinct CDR3 sequences; 25% to 30% were seen once. V and J are TRBV6-1 and TRBJ1-2, with TRBD1 matching over 8 bases. The starting material was cultured CD8+ T cells from PBMCs, obtained from culture after CMV antigen stimulation. The receptor's source is a human donor in good health (CMV status not recorded). Some clones in this sample may be carry-over from other donors' samples. In nucleotides, the CDR3 is TGTGCCAGCAGTCCCGCCGGGACAGGTGTTGGCTACACCTTC. Translation: CASSPAGTGVGYTF.